The next 2 T cell receptor beta chains were all read from a single sample in a study of T cells in Graves' hyperthyroidism and ophthalmopathy (dated 2019 in TCRdb). Library preparation used multiplex PCR. Sequenced using an Illumina HiSeq 2000. TCR beta CDR3 regions were amplified from RNA transcripts. For the first round of RT-PCR on the TCR CDR3, the HTBI primer set was used together with the Qiagen OneStep RT-PCR kit. TCRdb reran the public reads through fastp at Q25 and MiXCR, keeping productive beta chains. CDR3 protein duplicates are merged, each entry listing the most common genes and DNA. For this sample the table gives 360,000 or so distinct CDR3 sequences, of which 19% were detected only once. About 4% of the sample rests with the top ten. The sequenced material came from blood. Every receptor here comes from a woman aged 18-29 years with Graves' hyperthyroidism.

At least ten counts were recorded for this clonotype. The CDR3 DNA sequence: TGCAGTGCTAGAGGTTGGCAGGGAAACACCGGGGAGCTGTTTTTT. Its translation: CSARGWQGNTGELFF. The V and J genes are TRBV20-1 and TRBJ2-2, with D perhaps TRBD1 (5 bases). Trimming stripped 1 base from V and 2 bases from J, with 11 bases between. This CDR3 region has 15 residues. Germline V gene lookup returns CDR1 DFQATT and CDR2 SNEGSKA (reference sequence).

This rearrangement joins TRBV19 to TRBJ1-5; D uncertain. Between the trimmed V and J ends, which lost 6 bases and 2 bases, there was a span of 11 bases. Germline assignment: CDR1 LNHDA and CDR2 SQIVND (reference sequence). CDR3 length: 14 residues. The CDR3 is CASRDPWGNQPQHF. CDR3 sequence (DNA): TGTGCCAGTAGGGACCCATGGGGCAATCAGCCCCAGCATTTT.